This T cell receptor (beta chain) is drawn from a study of control samples from healthy donors and cancer patients. Sequencing used immunoSEQ multiplex PCR; TCRdb keeps in-frame clones, though not all of them. The sample yields about 12,000 clones, roughly 94% seen once. Per germline, CDR1 SGHRS and CDR2 YFSETQ. CDR3 length: 16 amino acids. Losses at the gene ends were 5 bases for V and 6 bases for J; bases not matched to a gene: 10. The chain links TRBV5-1 to TRBJ2-3, with 12 bases aligning to TRBD2. The receptor was isolated from a man between 65 and 79 years old with head and neck cancer. The material sequenced was PBMCs. The CDR3, as DNA: TGCGCCAGCAGGCCCCAGGCTAGCGGGGGGGCCGATACGCAGTATTTT. This gives the protein CASRPQASGGADTQYF. Filled out from reference TRBV5-1 and TRBJ2-3, the complete variable domain reads KAGVTQTPRYLIKTRGQQVTLSCSPISGHRSVSWYQQTPGQGLQFLFEYFSETQRNKGNFPGRFSGRQFSNSRSEMNVSTLELGDSALYLCASRPQASGGADTQYFGPGTRLTVL.